The following is a T cell receptor beta chain sequence with its context. This entry belongs to a study of blood T cell repertoires in COVID-19. Study-wide context: COVID-19 samples from acute and convalescent phases originated in the United States, Italy and Spain.

As handled by the study authors: Amplification of reference gene primers was used by the study to estimate nucleated cell counts. Using immunoSEQ multiplex PCR, the repertoire was profiled, and TCRdb retains in-frame clones only, with some absent. V, J and clone size are those of that table, while D and trimming were read from the DNA. The sample records 70,000 or so clones, 65% to 85% being singletons. Seattle participants joined during active infection and were tracked over time. The TCR comes from a man between 50 and 59 years old with COVID-19, enrolled during active disease. Sequencing input: peripheral blood.

CDR3 sequence reads: CASSPSLTSGRVDEQFF. CDR3 nucleotide sequence: TGTGCCAGTAGTCCTAGCCTGACTAGCGGGAGGGTCGATGAGCAGTTCTTC. The gene calls are TRBV19 and TRBJ2-1, with 14 bases matching TRBD2. The V and J ends lost 5 bases and 8 bases, in that order; junction bases with no gene match: 11. Germline assignment: CDR1 LNHDA and CDR2 SQIVND (reference sequence). This CDR3 comprises 17 residues.